This TCR beta chain was sequenced in a study of blood T cell repertoires in COVID-19 (dated by TCRdb to about 2020). Turning to the overall study: The collaborator samples originated in the United States, Italy and Spain and spanned the acute and convalescent phases of COVID-19. The material from the prospective study consisted of cDNA or gDNA derived from T cells, B-cell-depleted T cells, or PBMCs. Deeply sampled blood TCRbeta repertoires from subjects exposed to, actively infected with, or recovered from COVID-19 were included in the dataset. The repertoires were released in a freely available public database meant as a resource for research on the immune response to SARS-CoV-2. The samples were drawn from two sources: the first 160 participants of the ongoing ImmuneRACE study, and 1,000 to 1,500 subjects contributed by 6 global collaborators. Nearly every sample came with metadata listing a de-identified subject ID, COVID-19 status, age in years and sex. Where available, HLA class I and class II types were obtained from metadata supplied by the sample provider rather than from assay-based typing. The research as a whole found: Clinical and demographic metadata were provided uncurated, with the amount varying by source and participant.

In the prospective study, participants were about 18 to 100 years old, resided in 25 or so geographic areas of the United States, and were enrolled through a virtual design. In the prospective study, cohorts were assigned on the basis of participant-reported clinical history obtained from a screening survey and a study questionnaire. Recovered participants in ImmuneRACE Cohort 3 were defined as having two consecutive negative NP/OP PCR tests, clearance from a healthcare professional, or resolution of symptoms. Mobile phlebotomists in the prospective study collected whole blood, serum and a nasopharyngeal or oropharyngeal swab from every participant. Prospective study participants could optionally give additional blood draws and questionnaires over an approximately two-month period. Prospective study blood samples were shipped either frozen or at room temperature before DNA extraction. TCRbeta CDR3 regions were amplified from genomic DNA by means of the immunoSEQ Assay, a bias-controlled multiplex PCR. Per the source publication's procedure: Within the assay, amplification of reference gene primers was used to estimate how many nucleated cells each sample contained. Sequence reads were collapsed and filtered to measure the absolute abundance of every unique TCRbeta CDR3 rearrangement. Productive Simpson clonality was computed per sample as the square root of Simpson's diversity index over productive rearrangements. This is the immuneACCESS table as TCRdb keeps it, with only in-frame sequences that have V and J called. A part of the clones is gone; compared with another copy, unresolved V genes explain less than half, and the rest is unexplained. The V and J calls and clone size were taken over from that table, and D and trimming were inferred from the DNA. The sample table shows roughly 500,000 clones, and 75% to 90% are seen once. The ten largest clones take up just over 8% of the sample.

This clone was seen a single time. The specificity of this receptor is unknown. There are no base qualities to consult, and no much larger clone falls within one base. Trimmed from V: 5 bases; trimmed from J: 2 bases; junction bases lacking a gene match: 5. The CDR3 sequence holds 15 residues, the cysteine and phenylalanine included. Kept here is only the CDR3 DNA, which spans 45 bases and is read in frame from base 1. Based on the germline V gene, the CDR1 and CDR2 sequences are MNHEY and SVGAGI. The receptor chain draws on TRBV6-5 and TRBJ1-2; TRBD1 aligns with 10 central bases. The sequencing input was PBMCs or T cells enriched from blood (not recorded which). This sequence was found in a woman aged 60-75 years who had recovered from COVID-19. The base sequence is TGTGCCAGCAGTACCAGACAGGGGGCGAACTATGGCTACACCTTC. This translates into CASSTRQGANYGYTF.